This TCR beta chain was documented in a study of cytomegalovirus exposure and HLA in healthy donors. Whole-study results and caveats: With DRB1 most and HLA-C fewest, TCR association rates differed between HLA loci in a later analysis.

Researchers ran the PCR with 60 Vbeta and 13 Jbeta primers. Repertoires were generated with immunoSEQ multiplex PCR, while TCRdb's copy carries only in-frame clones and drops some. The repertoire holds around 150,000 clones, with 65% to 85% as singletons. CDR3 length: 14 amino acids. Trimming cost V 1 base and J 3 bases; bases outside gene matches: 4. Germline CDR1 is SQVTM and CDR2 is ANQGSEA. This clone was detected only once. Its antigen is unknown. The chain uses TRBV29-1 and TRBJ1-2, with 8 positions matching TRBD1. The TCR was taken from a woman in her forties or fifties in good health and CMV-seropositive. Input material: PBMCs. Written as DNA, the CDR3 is TGCAGCGTTGAAGGGACAGGGAGAGACTATGGCTACACCTTC. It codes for CSVEGTGRDYGYTF.